These 28 T cell receptor beta chains share one sample of origin, sequenced in a study of blood T cell repertoires in COVID-19 (TCRdb year 2020). Libraries came from the immunoSEQ multiplex PCR assay. Held by TCRdb, this immuneACCESS table contains in-frame sequences only and omits some clones. Under half of the omission traces to an unresolved V gene where checked; the cause of the rest is unknown. In this sample the table shows roughly 270,000 clones, around 84% of which occur a single time. Together, the top ten hold approximately 5% of the sample. Sequencing input: PBMCs or T cells enriched from blood (not recorded which). The receptor set was obtained from a man aged 35-49 years who had been exposed to COVID-19.

The rearrangement links TRBV5-1 to TRBJ1-3; TRBD1 matches 7 bases. The V gene end was trimmed by 1 base and the J gene end by 2 bases; junction bases not matched to a gene: 6. The CDR3 is made up of 16 amino acids. The germline gives CDR1 SGHRS, CDR2 YFSETQ. CDR3 in DNA: TGCGCCAGCAGCTTGAGCCCGACAGGGCCTGGAAACACCATATATTTT. As protein: CASSLSPTGPGNTIYF.

The chain employs TRBV7-3 and TRBJ2-2; TRBD1 agrees at 7 bases. There are 16 residues in the CDR3. Germline-derived CDR1 and CDR2 are SGHTA and FQGTGA. J was trimmed by 0 bases and V by 2 bases; bases with no gene match: 3. The CDR3 DNA is TGTGCCAGCAGCTTATACGGGACAGCGAACACCGGGGAGCTGTTTTTT. Translating it yields CASSLYGTANTGELFF.

The V and J genes are TRBV30 and TRBJ2-5; 8 bases agree with TRBD1. From germline, CDR1 is GTSNPN and CDR2 SVGIG (reference sequence). CDR3 length equals 12 residues. Trimming removed 5 bases from V and 5 bases from J; junction bases left unmatched: 4. This CDR3 reads CAWSTGVETQYF. The CDR3 DNA follows: TGTGCCTGGTCGACAGGGGTGGAGACCCAGTACTTC.

The rearrangement uses TRBV3-1 (or the pseudogene TRBV3-2) and TRBJ1-2; 11 nucleotides line up with TRBD1. Germline V gene data show CDR1 as LGHDT and CDR2 as YNNKEL (reference sequence). V dropped 1 base and J dropped 4; count of bases not matched to a gene: 2. This CDR3 spans 15 amino acids. The CDR3 DNA reads TGTGCCAGCAGCCAAGGGACAGGGGGCGCCTATGGCTACACCTTC. Amino acid sequence: CASSQGTGGAYGYTF.

Only a few counts were recorded for this clone. The chain employs TRBV15 and TRBJ1-2; 7 bases fit TRBD1. Trimming removed 0 bases from V and 1 base from J; junction bases left unmatched: 11. The CDR3 totals 18 residues. From germline, CDR1 is LNHNV and CDR2 YYDKDF (reference sequence). The CDR3 loop reads CATSRERAGGRFNYGYTF. CDR3 nucleotides: TGTGCCACCAGCAGAGAAAGGGCAGGGGGTCGGTTTAACTATGGCTACACCTTC.

The chain employs TRBV10-1 and TRBJ2-2, with 7 positions matching TRBD2. Germline V lookup: CDR1 WNHNN, CDR2 SYGVQD (reference sequence). J was trimmed by 4 bases and V by 7 bases; bases with no gene match: 3. The CDR3 extends over 13 amino acids. The CDR3 spells CASNPGGTGELFF. The CDR3 DNA reads TGCGCCAGCAACCCGGGGGGCACCGGGGAGCTGTTTTTT.

The chain links TRBV3-1 (or the pseudogene TRBV3-2) to TRBJ1-5; D may be TRBD1 (5 bases). V dropped 0 bases and J dropped 6 bases, with 6 bases sitting between them. The CDR3 extends over 13 amino acids. The V gene's germline CDR1 is LGHDT and CDR2 YNNKEL (reference sequence). The CDR3 bases are TGTGCCAGCAGCCAAGACAGGGCTCAGCCCCAGCATTTT. Encoded protein: CASSQDRAQPQHF.

In the case of this clone: A junction boundary mismatches the germline segment, possibly from a read error. The chain couples TRBV4-2 to TRBJ2-5; D is perhaps TRBD2 (5 bases). CDR3 length equals 12 residues. Germline V lookup: CDR1 LGHNA, CDR2 YNFKEQ. The CDR3 reads CASSRYGVASNF. CDR3 in DNA: TGTGCCAGCAGCCGATACGGGGTGGCCTCAAACTTC.

This clone appeared a few times. The chain uses TRBV30 and TRBJ1-5; D gene unclear. The CDR3 has 13 residues. Germline V gene sequence: CDR1 GTSNPN, CDR2 SVGIG (reference sequence). With 1 base removed from V and 7 bases from J, the gap between germline ends came to 11 bases. DNA of the CDR3: TGTGCCTGGAGTGGAGGGTTTGGCCAGCCCCAGCATTTT. Translated, it gives CAWSGGFGQPQHF.

The gene calls are TRBV5-4 and TRBJ2-7; D perhaps matches TRBD1 (6 bases). V was cut by 4 bases and J by 4 bases, with 12 bases left in between. CDR1 and CDR2 from the germline V gene are SGHNT and YYREEE (reference sequence). CDR3 size: 13 residues. CDR3 nucleotide sequence: TGTGCCAGCAGCATAGACGGACAGTACGAGCAGTACTTC. It yields the protein CASSIDGQYEQYF.

The chain employs TRBV4-1 and TRBJ2-2; 8 bases fit TRBD2. The CDR3 consists of 16 residues. Germline V gene sequence: CDR1 MGHRA, CDR2 YSYEKL. With V trimmed by 7 bases and J by 2 bases, 9 bases remained unmatched. As DNA, the CDR3 is TGCGCCAGCAAACGGGAGGGAGGGTTCAACACCGGGGAGCTGTTTTTT. The encoded protein is CASKREGGFNTGELFF.

V usage is TRBV5-6 and J usage is TRBJ1-5, with D perhaps TRBD1 (6 bases). The ends were cut back, 3 bases at V and 5 bases at J, with 12 bases in the middle. Germline values: CDR1 SGHDT, CDR2 YYEEEE. CDR3 length: 14 amino acids. DNA for the CDR3: TGTGCCAGCAGCTCCTTCGAGGGGGATCAGCCCCAGCATTTT. The encoded protein is CASSSFEGDQPQHF.

The chain recombines TRBV11-2 with TRBJ1-5; TRBD1 agrees at 10 bases. V shed 5 bases, J shed 9 bases, and the junction held 10 bases outside the gene matches. CDR3 length: 15 residues. Germline CDR1 reads SGHAT; CDR2 reads FQNNGV. The CDR3, as DNA: TGTGCCAGCAGCGAAGACGGGACAGGGGATACGCCCCAGCATTTT. Amino acids: CASSEDGTGDTPQHF. The full variable domain, rest sourced from reference TRBV11-2 and TRBJ1-5, is EAGVAQSPRYKIIEKRQSVAFWCNPISGHATLYWYQQILGQGPKLLIQFQNNGVVDDSQLPKDRFSAERLKGVDSTLKIQPAKLEDSAVYLCASSEDGTGDTPQHFGDGTRLSIL.

The chain combines TRBV5-4 with TRBJ1-5; D is undetermined. Germline assignment: CDR1 SGHNT and CDR2 YYREEE (reference sequence). This CDR3 is built from 13 residues. Trimming removed 0 bases from V and 6 bases from J, with 7 bases in between. CDR3 residues: CASSLAGSQPQHF. CDR3 nucleotide sequence: TGTGCCAGCAGCTTGGCCGGTTCTCAGCCCCAGCATTTT.

This clone was found once. The CDR3 sequence is CASSPGRTGKPLHF. The CDR3 DNA follows: TGTGCCAGCAGCCCAGGACGGACAGGGAAACCCCTCCACTTT. This rearrangement joins TRBV7-9 to TRBJ1-6, with TRBD1 identical over 8 bases. The ends lost 5 bases at V and 12 bases at J; junction bases unmatched: 9. This CDR3 spans 14 amino acids. Germline V gene sequence: CDR1 SEHNR, CDR2 FQNEAQ (reference sequence).

The V and J genes are TRBV9 and TRBJ2-7; 10 bases are a match to TRBD1. The CDR3 is made up of 15 amino acids. V lost 1 base, J lost 6 bases, and 7 bases stayed unmatched. Per the germline V gene, CDR1 is SGDLS and CDR2 is YYNGEE. CDR3 sequence (DNA): TGTGCCAGCAGCGTAACAGGGACAGGGGACTCCGAGCAGTACTTC. Amino acids: CASSVTGTGDSEQYF.

In its sample, this clone was seen once. This sequence joins TRBV7-9 and TRBJ1-4; D unclear. This CDR3 comprises 17 residues. The V end was cut by 5 bases, the J end by 6 bases, with 22 bases between. Germline lookup yields CDR1 SEHNR and CDR2 FQNEAQ (reference sequence). CDR3 sequence reads: CASSPLSGREGDEKLFF. CDR3 DNA: TGTGCCAGCAGCCCCCTCTCGGGGAGGGAGGGAGATGAAAAACTGTTTTTT.

This clone occurred once. V and J are TRBV5-1 and TRBJ2-7; 8 bases fit TRBD2. The CDR3 covers 15 residues. With 6 bases clipped from V and 2 bases from J, the junction kept 10 bases outside the gene matches. Per the germline V gene, CDR1 is SGHRS and CDR2 is YFSETQ. This CDR3 is CASTAGGATPYEQYF. The CDR3 nucleotides read TGCGCCAGCACGGCCGGGGGGGCCACACCCTACGAGCAGTACTTC.

This chain connects TRBV3-1 (or the pseudogene TRBV3-2) to TRBJ1-3, with a tentative D call TRBD1 (6 bases). With 6 bases removed from V and 4 bases from J, the gap between germline ends came to 16 bases. In germline, CDR1 is LGHDT, CDR2 YNNKEL (reference sequence). This CDR3 comprises 15 residues. The CDR3 sequence is CASSQNQGIGNTIYF. CDR3 DNA sequence: TGTGCCAGCAGTCAAAATCAGGGGATAGGAAACACCATATATTTT.

The chain has TRBV10-3 and TRBJ1-2; tentative D call: TRBD1 (6 bases). Trimming cost V 2 bases and J 4 bases, with 14 bases left between them. Germline CDR1 ENHRY, CDR2 SYGVKD. The CDR3 length is 15 residues. In DNA, the CDR3 is TGTGCCATCAGTGAGCGGGACAAGGGTTCCTATGGCTACACCTTC. It codes for CAISERDKGSYGYTF.

This clone was recorded at least ten times. The chain is built from TRBV5-4 and TRBJ1-2; D unclear. The CDR3 is made up of 12 amino acids. Germline V gives CDR1 SGHNT, CDR2 YYREEE (reference sequence). With 5 bases removed from V and 6 bases from J, the gap between germline ends came to 11 bases. Written as DNA, the CDR3 is TGTGCCAGCAGTAGACTCTCGGATGGCTACACCTTC. Translation: CASSRLSDGYTF.

The rearrangement links TRBV7-2 to TRBJ2-7; no reliable D call. V lost 5 bases and J 1 base, leaving 12 bases between the germline ends. The CDR3 sequence is 14 residues long. Germline CDR1 reads SGHTA; CDR2 reads FQGNSA. The CDR3, as DNA: TGTGCCAGCAGCCACGCTAGGCTATCCTACGAGCAGTACTTC. Its translation is CASSHARLSYEQYF.

CDR3 DNA: TGTGCCAGCAGTGAAACAGGGGTGGGGACCCAGTACTTC. Translating it yields CASSETGVGTQYF. The V and J genes are TRBV2 and TRBJ2-5, with 7 bases aligning to TRBD1. The CDR3 covers 13 residues. Germline CDR1 reads SNHLY; CDR2 reads FYNNEI. After removal of 2 bases from V and 7 bases from J, the junction contained 4 bases not matched to a gene.

The chain uses TRBV27 and TRBJ1-2, with D perhaps matching TRBD1 (5 bases). Trimming left V 7 bases short and J 7 bases short, with 19 bases between. The CDR3 is 14 amino acids. From germline, CDR1 is MNHEY and CDR2 SMNVEV (reference sequence). For the CDR3, the DNA is TGTGCCAGCACCACGGGGGACGGGCAGCTTGGCTACACCTTC. This sequence encodes CASTTGDGQLGYTF.

The chain combines TRBV5-6 with TRBJ1-2; D gene uncertain. The CDR3 sequence is 13 residues long. Deletions cut 3 bases from V and 11 bases from J, with 17 bases between. In germline, CDR1 is SGHDT, CDR2 YYEEEE. The CDR3 protein is CASSSPRPFGYTF. The CDR3 DNA reads as TGTGCCAGCAGCTCTCCACGTCCATTCGGTTACACCTTC.

The chain recombines TRBV27 with TRBJ2-1, with TRBD2 matching 10 bases. The trim removed 2 bases at V and 9 bases at J, leaving 7 bases unmatched. The CDR3 runs to 15 residues. Germline assignment: CDR1 MNHEY and CDR2 SMNVEV (reference sequence). The CDR3 sequence: CASSLTLAGAGEQFF. The CDR3 bases are TGTGCCAGCAGTTTAACGCTAGCGGGAGCAGGTGAGCAGTTCTTC.

The table lists this clone with a count of one. The V call is TRBV12-5, the J call TRBJ2-3; the match to TRBD1 covers 10 bases. The CDR3 totals 15 residues. V was clipped by 3 bases and J by 8 bases; unmatched bases: 8. CDR1 and CDR2 (germline): LGHNT, FRNRAP. The CDR3 bases are TGTGCTAGTGGTTTTAGACAGGGGGCGCGGGGTACGCAGTATTTT. It codes for CASGFRQGARGTQYF.

V gene TRBV14 combines with J gene TRBJ2-3; D unresolved. V lost 4 bases to trimming and J lost 0 bases, with 11 bases between them. The germline CDR1 and CDR2 sequences are SGHDN and FVKESK. The CDR3 runs to 15 residues. The CDR3 reads CASSRTTASTDTQYF. The CDR3 DNA sequence: TGTGCCAGCAGCCGAACTACGGCCAGCACAGATACGCAGTATTTT.